A selection of T cell receptor beta chains follows, all from one sample in a study of breast tumors, draining lymph nodes, adjacent tissues. MiXCR was run by TCRdb on the multiplex PCR reads, yielding one entry per CDR3 protein. Of fewer than 200,000 distinct CDR3 sequences listed, 30% to 35% are singletons. The source material was axillary lymph node tissue. The source of these receptors is a female donor with breast cancer. Some clones in this sample may be carry-over from other donors' samples. Both conserved end residues are part of each CDR3. The D gene is left open where the match is weak. Some rows have no size entry. The others give once, few or many, or a class for an expanded clone.

j_call	cdr3_length	d_call	clone_size	v_call	cdr3_aa	cdr3_nt
TRBJ2-3	14	TRBD1	many	TRBV10-3	CAIRDRDSTDTQYF	TGTGCCATCAGAGACAGGGATAGCACAGATACGCAGTATTTT
TRBJ2-1	16	.	few	TRBV6-5	CASSRWRGPLYNEQFF	TGTGCCAGCAGCCGATGGAGGGGGCCCCTCTACAATGAGCAGTTCTTC
TRBJ2-2	13	.	.	TRBV6-1	CASRGFLTGELFF	TGTGCCAGCAGGGGGTTTCTCACCGGGGAGCTGTTTTTT
TRBJ2-7	14	.	.	TRBV10-3	CAISERGSSYEQYF	TGTGCCATCAGTGAGCGGGGGAGCTCCTACGAGCAGTACTTC
TRBJ2-1	18	TRBD1	.	TRBV25-1	CACSAPPIGTASYNEQFF	TGTGCCTGCAGTGCTCCCCCGATAGGGACAGCCTCCTACAATGAGCAGTTCTTC
TRBJ1-4	15	.	.	TRBV2	CASSDPREVNERLLF	TGTGCCAGCAGTGACCCCAGGGAAGTTAATGAAAGACTGCTTTTT
TRBJ1-3	13	.	.	TRBV6-1	CASSVGGENTIYF	TGTGCCAGCAGTGTGGGGGGCGAAAACACCATATATTTT
TRBJ2-5	17	TRBD2	many	TRBV20-1	CSARKGLLAGAQETQYF	TGCAGTGCTAGAAAGGGGTTGCTAGCGGGGGCCCAAGAGACCCAGTACTTC
TRBJ1-4	17	.	.	TRBV2	CASSARGPMATNEKLFF	TGTGCCAGCAGTGCGAGGGGCCCAATGGCAACTAATGAAAAACTGTTTTTT
TRBJ1-2	12	TRBD1	many	TRBV19	CATLQGAGGYTF	TGTGCCACCCTCCAGGGGGCGGGTGGCTACACCTTC
TRBJ1-2	11	.	.	TRBV28	CASRGNWGYTF	TGTGCCAGCAGGGGGAATTGGGGCTACACCTTC
TRBJ2-1	18	TRBD2	many	TRBV7-9	CASSSLAGGPSSYNEQFF	TGTGCCAGCAGTTCACTAGCGGGGGGACCGAGCTCCTACAATGAGCAGTTCTTC
TRBJ2-1	13	.	many	TRBV9	CASSSLDYNEQFF	TGTGCCAGCAGCTCCCTAGACTACAATGAGCAGTTCTTC
TRBJ2-1	13	.	many	TRBV20-1	CSAPSNPYNEQFF	TGCAGTGCTCCGTCGAACCCGTACAATGAGCAGTTCTTC
TRBJ1-1	13	TRBD1	.	TRBV6-5	CASSYPDRVEAFF	TGTGCCAGCAGTTACCCGGACAGGGTTGAAGCTTTCTTT
TRBJ1-2	15	.	few	TRBV6-2/TRBV6-3	CASSHSKRGSYGYTF	TGTGCCAGCAGTCACTCGAAGCGGGGGAGCTATGGCTACACCTTC
TRBJ2-2	14	TRBD2	.	TRBV6-5	CASRKSGGGGELFF	TGTGCCAGCCGAAAAAGCGGGGGGGGCGGGGAGCTGTTTTTT
TRBJ2-4	11	TRBD2	many	TRBV19	CASRLAGGLYF	TGTGCCAGCAGATTAGCGGGAGGCCTCTACTTC